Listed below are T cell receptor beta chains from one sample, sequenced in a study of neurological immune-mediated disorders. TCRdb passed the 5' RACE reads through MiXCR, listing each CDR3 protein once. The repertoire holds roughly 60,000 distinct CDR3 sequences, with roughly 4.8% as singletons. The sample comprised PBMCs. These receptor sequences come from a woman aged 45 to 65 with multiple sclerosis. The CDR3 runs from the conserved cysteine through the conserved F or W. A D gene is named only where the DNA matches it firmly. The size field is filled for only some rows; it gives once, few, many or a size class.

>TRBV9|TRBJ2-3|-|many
CASGREGSASDTQYF
TGTGCCAGCGGCAGGGAAGGCTCCGCGTCAGATACGCAGTATTTT
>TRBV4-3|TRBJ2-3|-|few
CASSQGGAPTDTQYF
TGCGCCAGCAGCCAAGGGGGGGCCCCCACAGATACGCAGTATTTT
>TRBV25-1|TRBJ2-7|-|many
CASSERWGSYEQYF
TGTGCCAGCAGTGAAAGATGGGGCTCCTACGAGCAGTACTTC
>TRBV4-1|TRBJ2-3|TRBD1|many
CASSLETGSDTQYF
TGCGCCAGCAGCCTGGAGACAGGGTCAGATACGCAGTATTTT
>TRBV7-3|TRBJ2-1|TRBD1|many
CASSDRAGEQFF
TGTGCCAGCAGCGACAGGGCGGGTGAGCAGTTCTTC
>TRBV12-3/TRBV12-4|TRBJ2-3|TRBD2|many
CASTLTSGSDTQYF
TGTGCCAGCACCCTGACTAGCGGTTCAGATACGCAGTATTTT
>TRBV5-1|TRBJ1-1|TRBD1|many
CASSWGQGRATEAFF
TGCGCCAGCAGCTGGGGACAGGGTCGGGCCACTGAAGCTTTCTTT
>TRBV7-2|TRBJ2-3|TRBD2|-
CASRIAGDTQYF
TGTGCCAGCAGGATAGCGGGGGATACGCAGTATTTT
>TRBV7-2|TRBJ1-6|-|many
CASSLDRNSPLHF
TGTGCCAGCAGCTTAGACCGAAATTCACCCCTCCACTTT
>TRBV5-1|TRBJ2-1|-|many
CASSSGGVSYNEQFF
TGCGCCAGCAGCTCAGGGGGGGTTTCCTACAATGAGCAGTTCTTC
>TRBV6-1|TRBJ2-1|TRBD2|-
CASSVLAGYNEQFF
TGTGCCAGCAGTGTTCTAGCGGGGTACAATGAGCAGTTCTTC
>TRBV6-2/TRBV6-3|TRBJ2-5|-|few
CASSPPGTEVETQYF
TGTGCCAGCAGCCCCCCGGGGACCGAGGTGGAGACCCAGTACTTC
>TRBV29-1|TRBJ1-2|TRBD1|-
CSVWDRGGYTF
TGCAGCGTGTGGGACAGGGGAGGCTACACCTTC
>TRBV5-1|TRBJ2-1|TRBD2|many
CASSLGAGGPNEQFF
TGCGCCAGCAGCTTGGGAGCGGGGGGGCCCAATGAGCAGTTCTTC
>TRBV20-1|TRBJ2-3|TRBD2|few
CSARDPDGLAGARYAQYF
TGCAGTGCTAGAGATCCGGACGGATTAGCGGGGGCAAGATACGCGCAGTATTTT
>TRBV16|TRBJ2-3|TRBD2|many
CASSQSSRLADSTDTQYF
TGTGCCAGCAGCCAATCCTCCCGACTAGCGGATAGCACAGATACGCAGTATTTT
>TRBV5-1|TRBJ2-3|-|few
CASHGVSTDTQYF
TGCGCCAGCCACGGTGTGAGCACAGATACGCAGTATTTT
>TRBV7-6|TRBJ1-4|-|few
CASSPAKAEKLFF
TGTGCCAGCAGCCCGGCGAAGGCGGAAAAACTGTTTTTT
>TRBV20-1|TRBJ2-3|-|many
CSARDERPRVGETDTQYF
TGCAGTGCTAGAGACGAGCGCCCCAGGGTTGGGGAAACAGATACGCAGTATTTT
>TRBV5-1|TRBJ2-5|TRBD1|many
CASSASGTVSGETQYF
TGCGCCAGCAGCGCCTCCGGGACAGTCAGTGGAGAGACCCAGTACTTC
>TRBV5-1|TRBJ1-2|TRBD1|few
CASSLEQGFLYGYTF
TGCGCCAGCAGCTTGGAACAGGGGTTTTTGTATGGCTACACCTTC
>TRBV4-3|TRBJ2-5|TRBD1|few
CASSQEPWTGEETQYF
TGCGCCAGCAGCCAAGAACCCTGGACAGGGGAAGAGACCCAGTACTTC
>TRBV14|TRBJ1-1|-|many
CASSQRGTEAFF
TGTGCCAGCAGCCAAAGAGGCACTGAAGCTTTCTTT
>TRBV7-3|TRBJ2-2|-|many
CASSLTSPRNTGDLFF
TGTGCCAGCAGCTTAACTTCTCCTAGAAACACCGGGGATCTGTTTTTT
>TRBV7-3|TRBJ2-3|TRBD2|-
CASSFQGGSTDTQYF
TGTGCCAGCAGCTTCCAGGGAGGGAGCACAGATACGCAGTATTTT
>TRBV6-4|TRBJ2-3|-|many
CASSENGGPDTQYF
TGTGCCAGCAGTGAGAATGGGGGGCCCGATACGCAGTATTTT
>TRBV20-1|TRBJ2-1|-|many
CSAPGSPRSYNEQFF
TGCAGTGCCCCAGGGTCCCCACGTTCCTACAATGAGCAGTTCTTC
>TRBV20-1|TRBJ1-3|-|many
CSARESSGGGNTIYF
TGCAGTGCTAGAGAATCTAGTGGGGGAGGAAACACCATATATTTT
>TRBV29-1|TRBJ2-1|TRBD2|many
CSVGGTSPYNEQFF
TGCAGCGTTGGTGGGACTAGTCCTTACAATGAGCAGTTCTTC
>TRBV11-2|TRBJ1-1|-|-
CASSFTTEGTEAFF
TGTGCCAGCAGCTTTACCACCGAGGGGACTGAAGCTTTCTTT
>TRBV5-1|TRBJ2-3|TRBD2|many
CASSLSGLAGGTDTQYF
TGCGCCAGCAGCTTGTCCGGACTAGCGGGGGGCACAGATACGCAGTATTTT
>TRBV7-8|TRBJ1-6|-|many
CASRRQENSPLHF
TGTGCCAGCAGAAGACAGGAAAATTCACCCCTCCACTTT
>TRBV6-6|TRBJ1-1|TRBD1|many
CASSPTLRGGDNTEAFF
TGTGCCAGCAGCCCCACCTTAAGAGGGGGCGATAACACTGAAGCTTTCTTT
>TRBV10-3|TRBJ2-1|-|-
CAISESKLGAYNEQFF
TGTGCCATCAGTGAGTCAAAACTAGGGGCATACAATGAGCAGTTCTTC
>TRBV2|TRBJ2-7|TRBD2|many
CASISGLAAAHEQYF
TGTGCCAGCATCTCGGGACTAGCGGCCGCGCACGAGCAGTACTTC
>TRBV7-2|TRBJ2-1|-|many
CASSSWSLNEQFF
TGTGCCAGCAGCTCCTGGTCCCTCAATGAGCAGTTCTTC
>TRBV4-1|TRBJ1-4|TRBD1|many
CASSQQPGQVVSGKEKLFF
TGCGCCAGCAGCCAACAACCGGGACAGGTCGTTTCGGGAAAAGAAAAACTGTTTTTT
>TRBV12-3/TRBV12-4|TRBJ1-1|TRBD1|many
CASSSGQGNTEAFF
TGTGCCAGCAGTTCGGGACAGGGGAACACTGAAGCTTTCTTT
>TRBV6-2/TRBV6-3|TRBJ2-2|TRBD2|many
CASSYSAGGQSGELFF
TGTGCCAGCAGTTACTCAGCGGGGGGGCAGTCCGGGGAGCTGTTTTTT